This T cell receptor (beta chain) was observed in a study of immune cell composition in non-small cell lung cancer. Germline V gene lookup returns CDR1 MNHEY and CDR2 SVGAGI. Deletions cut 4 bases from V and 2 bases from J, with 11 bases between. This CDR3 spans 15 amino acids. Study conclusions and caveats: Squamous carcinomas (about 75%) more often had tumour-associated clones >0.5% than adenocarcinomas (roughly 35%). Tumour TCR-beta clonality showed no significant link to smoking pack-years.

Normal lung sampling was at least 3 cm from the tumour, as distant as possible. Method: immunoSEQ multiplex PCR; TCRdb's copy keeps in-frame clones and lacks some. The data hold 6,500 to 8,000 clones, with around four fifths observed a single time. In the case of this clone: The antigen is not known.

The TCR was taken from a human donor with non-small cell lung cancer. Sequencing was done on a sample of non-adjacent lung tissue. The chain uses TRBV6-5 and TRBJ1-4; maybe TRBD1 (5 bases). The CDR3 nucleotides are TGTGCCAGCAGTTCCTCGGGACCTACTAATGAAAAACTGTTTTTT. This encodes CASSSSGPTNEKLFF.